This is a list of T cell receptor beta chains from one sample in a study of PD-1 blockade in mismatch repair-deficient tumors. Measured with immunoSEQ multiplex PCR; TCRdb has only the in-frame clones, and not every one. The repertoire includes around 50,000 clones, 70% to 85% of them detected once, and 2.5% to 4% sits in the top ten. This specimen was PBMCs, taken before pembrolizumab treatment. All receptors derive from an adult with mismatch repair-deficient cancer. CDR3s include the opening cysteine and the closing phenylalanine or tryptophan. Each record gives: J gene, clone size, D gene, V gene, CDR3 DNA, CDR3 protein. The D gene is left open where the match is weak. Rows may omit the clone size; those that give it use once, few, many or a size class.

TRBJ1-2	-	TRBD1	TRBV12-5	TGTGCTAGTGGTTCCTTGACAGGGAACTATGGCTACACCTTC	CASGSLTGNYGYTF
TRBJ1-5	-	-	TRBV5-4	TGTGCCAGCAGCTTTAACGGTCAGCCCCAGCATTTT	CASSFNGQPQHF
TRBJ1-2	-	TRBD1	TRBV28	TGTGCCAGCAGTCCGGGACAGGGGCGCTATGGCTACACCTTC	CASSPGQGRYGYTF
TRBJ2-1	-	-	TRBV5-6	TGTGCCAGCAGCTTGTTTTTTGCAGGGCTCAATGAGCAGTTCTTC	CASSLFFAGLNEQFF
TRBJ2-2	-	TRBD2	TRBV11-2	TGTGCCAGCAGCTTAGTGGCGGGAGCGAACACCGGGGAGCTGTTTTTT	CASSLVAGANTGELFF
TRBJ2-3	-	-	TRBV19	TGTGCCAGTAGTATAACTTCCTCTCGCTCAGATACGCAGTATTTT	CASSITSSRSDTQYF
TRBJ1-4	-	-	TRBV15	TGTGCCACCAGCAGAGGTAACGCTAACGAGGATGAAAAACTGTTTTTT	CATSRGNANEDEKLFF
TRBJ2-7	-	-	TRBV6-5	TGTGCCAGCAGTTCGGAAAGACTAGGGGGAGCCTACGAGCAGTACTTC	CASSSERLGGAYEQYF
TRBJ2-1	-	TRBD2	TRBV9	TGTGCCAGCAGTGACGAGGAGACTAGCGGGAGGACCTACAATGAGCAGTTCTTC	CASSDEETSGRTYNEQFF
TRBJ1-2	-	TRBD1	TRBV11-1	TGTGCCAGCAGCTTCGGACAGGGGAACTATGGCTACACCTTC	CASSFGQGNYGYTF
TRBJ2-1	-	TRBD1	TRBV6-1	TGTGCCAGCAGTGAAGACACAGGGGCCTACAATGAGCAGTTCTTC	CASSEDTGAYNEQFF
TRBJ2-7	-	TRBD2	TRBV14	TGTGCCAGCAGCCAAGGAATTAGCGGGAGAACTTGCGAGCAGTACTTC	CASSQGISGRTCEQYF
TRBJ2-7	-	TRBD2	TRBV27	TGTGCCAGCAGTTCGAGGGCGGGAGGGCTTGAACAGTACTTC	CASSSRAGGLEQYF
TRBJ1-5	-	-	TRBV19	TGTGCCAGTACCTTAGGGGGGCTGGGGCAGCCCCAGCATTTT	CASTLGGLGQPQHF
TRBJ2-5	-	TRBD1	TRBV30	TGTGCCTGGAGGTATGGACAGGTCTCTCGGGGAGAGACCCAGTACTTC	CAWRYGQVSRGETQYF
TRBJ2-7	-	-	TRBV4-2	TGTGCCAGCAGGGGGGGGGTGGAGGGGGTTTGGAACGAGCAGTACTTC	CASRGGVEGVWNEQYF
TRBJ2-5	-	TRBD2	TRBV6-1	TGTGCCACCAGACGGAGTCTAGCGGCTCAGGAGACCCAGTACTTC	CATRRSLAAQETQYF
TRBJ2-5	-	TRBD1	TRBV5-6	TGTGCCAGCAGCTGGGACAGGGGAGGAGAGACCCAGTACTTC	CASSWDRGGETQYF
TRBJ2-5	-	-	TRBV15	TGTGCCACCAGCAGAGACCGAACAGATAGGCCCTCGTACCAAGAGACCCAGTACTTC	CATSRDRTDRPSYQETQYF
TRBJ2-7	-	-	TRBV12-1	TGTGCCAGCAGCTTTTCCGGGACAGATCTACGAGAGCAGTACTTC	CASSFSGTDLREQYF
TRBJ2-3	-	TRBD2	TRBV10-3	TGTGCCATCAGTGCACGGGGGGAAGCGCAGTATTTT	CAISARGEAQYF
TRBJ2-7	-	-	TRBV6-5	TGTGCCAGCGGCCAAGGGGGACGGTACGACGAGCAGTACTTC	CASGQGGRYDEQYF
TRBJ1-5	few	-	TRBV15	TGTGCCACCAGCAGAGCCAGACAGCGTAGCAATCAGCCCCAGCATTTT	CATSRARQRSNQPQHF
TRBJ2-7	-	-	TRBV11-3	TGTGCCAGCAGCCATTCCTACGAGCAGTACTTC	CASSHSYEQYF
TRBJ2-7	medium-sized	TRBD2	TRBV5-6	TGTGCCAGCAGCTCCCTACTAGCGGGGACCTACGAGCAGTACTTC	CASSSLLAGTYEQYF
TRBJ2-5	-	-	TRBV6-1	TGTGCCAGCAGTGAAATGAACTCCGTGGAGACCCAGTACTTC	CASSEMNSVETQYF
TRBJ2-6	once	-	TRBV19	TGTGCCAGTATTGGGCTCCACTCTGGGGCCAACGTCCTGACTTTC	CASIGLHSGANVLTF
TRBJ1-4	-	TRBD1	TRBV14	TGTGCCAGCAGCCTCGGGACAGGGAAGGCGGTAAAACTGTTTTTT	CASSLGTGKAVKLFF
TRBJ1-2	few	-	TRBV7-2	TGTGCCAGCAGCTTCGGGGGCGCGGTATCCAACTATGGCTACACCTTC	CASSFGGAVSNYGYTF
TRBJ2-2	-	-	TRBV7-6	TGTGCCAGCAGCCCCGGGACATCCTACACCGGGGAGCTGTTTTTT	CASSPGTSYTGELFF
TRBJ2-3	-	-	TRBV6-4	TGTGCCAGCAGTGAACAGGGAAGTGGCACAGATACGCAGTATTTT	CASSEQGSGTDTQYF
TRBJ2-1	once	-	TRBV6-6	TGTGCCAGCAGTTACCAGAATAACAATGAGCAGTTCTTC	CASSYQNNNEQFF
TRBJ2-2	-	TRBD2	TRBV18	TGTGCCAGCTCACCACCGGGGCTAGCGGGAAGGACCGGGGAGCTGTTTTTT	CASSPPGLAGRTGELFF
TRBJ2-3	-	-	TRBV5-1	TGCGCCAGCAGCTTGGCAGGGGACACAGATACGCAGTATTTT	CASSLAGDTDTQYF
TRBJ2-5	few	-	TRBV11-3	TGTGCCAGCAGCTTAGTATCGGCACGAGGAGAGACCCAGTACTTC	CASSLVSARGETQYF
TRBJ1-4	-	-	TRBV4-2	TGTGCCAGCAGCCAATCTCCGGGGTCTAATGAAAAACTGTTTTTT	CASSQSPGSNEKLFF
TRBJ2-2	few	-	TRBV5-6	TGTGCCAGCAGCGGCGGAAAGAACACCGGGGAGCTGTTTTTT	CASSGGKNTGELFF
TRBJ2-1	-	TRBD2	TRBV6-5	TGTGCCAGCAGTTTTCTCCAAGCGGGAGAGAGCGGTGAGCAGTTCTTC	CASSFLQAGESGEQFF
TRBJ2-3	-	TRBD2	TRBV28	TGTGCCAGCAGTCCCCCGACTAGCGGGGGAGTAGATACGCAGTATTTT	CASSPPTSGGVDTQYF
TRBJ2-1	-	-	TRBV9	TGTGCCAGCAGCGTAACGGAGGTGGGTTTCTTATACAATGAGCAGTTCTTC	CASSVTEVGFLYNEQFF
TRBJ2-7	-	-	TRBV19	TGTGCCAGTAGTCTCGAGCGGGCCGCCTACGAGCAGTACTTC	CASSLERAAYEQYF
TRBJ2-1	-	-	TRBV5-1	TGCGCCAGCAGCCCTGGACGGTCGAGTACAGATGAGCAGTTCTTC	CASSPGRSSTDEQFF
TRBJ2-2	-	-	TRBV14	TGTGCCAGCAGCCACGGAAACACCGGGGAGCTGTTTTTT	CASSHGNTGELFF
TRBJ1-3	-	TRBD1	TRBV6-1	TGTGCCAGCACCATGACAGGGGTGTCTGGAAACACCATATATTTT	CASTMTGVSGNTIYF
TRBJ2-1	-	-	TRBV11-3	TGTGCCAGCAGCTTCCCCGCGGGGCAACCTGAGCAATTCTTC	CASSFPAGQPEQFF
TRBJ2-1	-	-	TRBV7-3	TGTGCCAGCAGCCTAATGAGGGACGGTAATAATGAGCAGTTCTTC	CASSLMRDGNNEQFF